This T cell receptor (beta chain) was sequenced for a study of immune cell composition in non-small cell lung cancer. General study findings and limits: Clones >0.5% enriched in tumour were rarer in adenocarcinoma (around 33%) than squamous (roughly 75%). TIL tumour reactivity correlated with maximal tumour-associated clone frequency in adenocarcinoma.

The data were produced by immunoSEQ multiplex PCR, yet TCRdb's version contains in-frame clones alone and is incomplete. The table has 1,500 to 2,000 clones, roughly 80% seen once. V lost 4 bases and J 1 base, leaving 2 bases between the germline ends. The CDR3 runs 11 residues. Germline V CDR1 and CDR2: LGHNA, YNFKEQ. Details on this clone: The antigen remains undetermined.

This TCR was sampled from a human donor with non-small cell lung cancer. This chain links TRBV4-2 with TRBJ2-7; D remains unclear. Sequenced sample: lung tumor tissue. CDR3 sequence reads: CASSPSYEQYF. The CDR3 DNA sequence: TGTGCCAGCAGCCCGTCCTACGAGCAGTACTTC.